This T cell receptor (beta chain) was captured in a study of T cell responses to AZD1222 COVID-19 vaccine. Study findings and constraints: Vaccination with two AZD1222 doses was followed by a rise in Spike-specific TCR breadth and depth.

TCRdb's copy holds only in-frame clones and misses some; the assay was immunoSEQ multiplex PCR. Here the sample spans over 150,000 clones, roughly 86% being singletons. About this clone itself: Its antigen is undetermined.

The CDR3 spans 15 residues. Germline CDR1 reads SGHVS; CDR2 reads FNYEAQ. Trimming cost V 4 bases and J 8 bases, with 18 bases left between them. This sample comprised peripheral blood, obtained on day 0 of AZD1222 vaccination. The chain is built from TRBV7-6 and TRBJ2-1; D is possibly TRBD1 or TRBD2 (5 bases each). The receptor's source is an adult in good health. The CDR3 loop is CASSSLDAQGDEQFF. For the CDR3, the DNA is TGTGCCAGCAGCTCATTAGACGCTCAGGGAGATGAGCAGTTCTTC.